This passage covers 7 T cell receptor beta chains from one sample sequenced in a study of post-analysis software for immune sequencing data. Study findings and constraints: There were four or five TRBV segments more frequent in patients than controls, and TRBV5-6, TRBV5-1 and TRBV20-1 were among them.

Libraries were made from TCR beta cDNA, and they carried unique molecular identifiers. TCRdb called the PCR reads again in MiXCR, with one record for every CDR3 protein. The sample has roughly 410,000 distinct CDR3 sequences; 30% to 45% are singletons. These receptors have no known antigen. Sequencing was performed on blood. Source of these receptors: a girl aged 5-17 years with multiple sclerosis.

There are a few counts of this clonotype. The J gene is TRBJ1-6, the V gene TRBV12-3 or TRBV12-4, with unresolved D. This CDR3 region has 15 residues. The ends were cut back, 7 bases at V and 8 bases at J, with 18 bases in the middle. The CDR3 loop is CASTIMPSTDSPLHF. CDR3 in DNA: TGTGCCAGCACTATAATGCCGTCTACGGATTCACCCCTCCACTTT.

This clonotype has more than one count but fewer than ten. The gene calls are TRBV7-2 and TRBJ2-7, with TRBD1 matching 10 bases. The germline gives CDR1 SGHTA, CDR2 FQGNSA. V gave up 7 bases and J gave up 4 bases; unmatched junction bases: 4. The CDR3 is 13 amino acids. The CDR3, as DNA: TGTGCCAGCAACGACAGGGGGCGGTACGAGCAGTACTTC. Amino acids: CASNDRGRYEQYF. Supplemented by reference TRBV7-2 and TRBJ2-7, the full variable domain reads GAGVSQSPSNKVTEKGKDVELRCDPISGHTALYWYRQSLGQGLEFLIYFQGNSAPDKSGLPSDRFSAERTGGSVSTLTIQRTQQEDSAVYLCASNDRGRYEQYFGPGTRLTVT.

This clonotype came up once. One end of the junction does not line up with germline, which may come from a read error. The chain employs TRBV7-9 and TRBJ1-2; TRBD1 agrees at 10 bases. This CDR3 region has 16 residues. Germline V lookup: CDR1 SEHNR, CDR2 FQNEAQ (reference sequence). The CDR3 reads CASSFRDRGPSYGCTF. CDR3 in DNA: TGTGCCAGCAGCTTCCGGGACAGGGGCCCGTCCTATGGCTGCACCTTC.

This clonotype showed up just a few times. The gene calls are TRBV7-2 and TRBJ1-6; D is perhaps TRBD1 (5 bases). In germline, CDR1 is SGHTA, CDR2 FQGNSA. CDR3 length: 14 residues. Trimming pared 1 base from V and 14 bases from J, leaving 15 bases between. CDR3 sequence (DNA): TGTGCCAGCAGCTTAGTGGGACGGCTTATTACCCTCCACTTT. Translating gives CASSLVGRLITLHF.

The chain employs TRBV12-3 or TRBV12-4 and TRBJ2-1; 7 bases map to TRBD2. The length of the CDR3 is 14 residues. The V and J ends lost 6 bases and 4 bases, in that order; junction bases with no gene match: 6. Here the CDR3 DNA reads TGTGCCAGCAGACCTAGCGGAGGTTACAATGAGCAGTTCTTC. Its protein is CASRPSGGYNEQFF.

The chain is built from TRBV10-3 and TRBJ2-1; 7 bases are a match to TRBD1. The CDR3 is 14 amino acids. V shed 8 bases, J shed 4 bases, and the junction held 8 bases outside the gene matches. Germline V lookup: CDR1 ENHRY, CDR2 SYGVKD. In nucleotides, the CDR3 is TGTGCCATCTCTCCGGGACAGAATTACAATGAGCAGTTCTTC. Protein product: CAISPGQNYNEQFF.

This clonotype was detected only a few times. This sequence joins TRBV2 and TRBJ1-2, with 12 bases matching TRBD1. The CDR3 has 16 residues. Germline V gene sequence: CDR1 SNHLY, CDR2 FYNNEI. V was pared by 1 base and J by 7 bases, with 7 bases of the junction left unmatched. For the CDR3, the DNA is TGTGCCAGCAGTGAAGGGGGACAGGGGGCGACGGCTGGCTACACCTTC. This translates into CASSEGGQGATAGYTF.